Shown below are 26 T cell receptor beta chains from a single sample sequenced in a study of shared clonotypes between healthy human individuals. The protocol was immunoSEQ multiplex PCR, while the TCRdb copy is restricted to in-frame clones and leaves out a portion. This sample has roughly 520,000 clones; approximately 94% occur once, and the top ten carry around 0.067%. The specimen was naive CD4+ T cells sorted from blood. Subset specified: CD45RA+ positively selected. These TCRs come from a woman in her twenties or thirties in good health.

The V and J genes are TRBV15 and TRBJ2-1; TRBD2 might be the D (5 bases). The V gene's germline CDR1 is LNHNV and CDR2 YYDKDF (reference sequence). The germline V and J ends were trimmed by 6 bases and 1 base, with 13 bases remaining between them. CDR3 length: 15 amino acids. The CDR3 reads CATREGISSYNEQFF. The CDR3, as DNA: TGTGCCACCAGAGAGGGAATAAGTTCCTACAATGAGCAGTTCTTC.

In this sample, this clone turned up once. The rearrangement links TRBV6-1 to TRBJ2-7, with 8 bases matching TRBD2. The CDR3 has 17 amino acids. V was clipped by 4 bases and J by 3 bases; unmatched bases: 14. Germline V lookup: CDR1 MNHNS, CDR2 SASEGT. CDR3: CASSARGGLEGIYEQYF. CDR3 in DNA: TGTGCCAGCAGTGCCCGGGGGGGATTAGAGGGTATCTACGAGCAGTACTTC.

This clone was detected only once. The chain recombines TRBV28 with TRBJ2-7; D remains ambiguous. This CDR3 comprises 12 residues. V shed 7 bases and J shed 7 bases, with 14 bases lying between them. CDR1 is MDHEN and CDR2 is SYDVKM in the germline V gene. CDR3 DNA: TGTGCCAGCAAGGATCCCTCGGGTGAGCAGTACTTC. This codes for CASKDPSGEQYF. The whole variable domain, remainder taken from reference TRBV28 and TRBJ2-7, is DVKVTQSSRYLVKRTGEKVFLECVQDMDHENMFWYRQDPGLGLRLIYFSYDVKMKEKGDIPEGYSVSREKKERFSLILESASTNQTSMYLCASKDPSGEQYFGPGTRLTVT.

This chain connects TRBV28 to TRBJ2-1, with D uncertain. V lost 3 bases and J lost 6, with 15 bases in between. Per the germline V gene, CDR1 is MDHEN and CDR2 is SYDVKM. This CDR3 has 15 amino acids. The CDR3 nucleotides are TGTGCCAGCAGTTTTCGAAGGATCCGGGCCAATGAGCAGTTCTTC. It specifies CASSFRRIRANEQFF.

The chain recombines TRBV4-1 with TRBJ1-4, with D possibly matching TRBD1 (5 bases). Germline V gene data show CDR1 as MGHRA and CDR2 as YSYEKL. The ends were cut back, 5 bases at V and 3 bases at J, with 19 bases in the middle. This CDR3 comprises 17 residues. The CDR3 protein is CASSLSNQGGSNEKLFF. CDR3 nucleotide sequence: TGCGCCAGCAGCTTATCGAACCAGGGCGGGTCTAATGAAAAACTGTTTTTT.

This chain joins TRBV2 and TRBJ1-1; tentative D call: TRBD1 (6 bases). This CDR3 is built from 12 residues. Per the germline V gene, CDR1 is SNHLY and CDR2 is FYNNEI. CDR3 nucleotide sequence: TGTGAAGCTGGGGGCTTGAACACTGAAGCTTTCTTT. This translates into CEAGGLNTEAFF.

This sequence joins TRBV6-4 and TRBJ1-1; D might be TRBD1 (6 bases). Germline V CDR1 and CDR2: MRHNA, SNTAGT. The CDR3 covers 13 residues. Trimming removed 6 bases at V and 1 base at J, with 9 bases between. The CDR3 here is CASSHRENTEAFF. CDR3 nucleotides: TGTGCCAGCAGCCACAGGGAGAACACTGAAGCTTTCTTT.

As DNA, the CDR3 is TGTGCCAGCAGCCTGCGGGTCTACAGGGGGGCCAAAGTGCTAGCTTTCTTT. Its protein is CASSLRVYRGAKVLAFF. This chain uses TRBV5-8 with TRBJ1-1; the match to TRBD1 covers 8 bases. The germline V gene encodes CDR1 SGHTS and CDR2 YDEGEE. CDR3 size: 17 residues. Trimming at V came to 4 bases and at J to 10 bases, leaving 21 bases not matched to a gene.

CDR3 protein: CASSLVPVGAHQYF. CDR3 in DNA: TGTGCCAGCAGCTTAGTCCCCGTGGGCGCACACCAGTACTTC. This chain connects TRBV11-2 to TRBJ2-5; D is unclear. V dropped 1 base and J dropped 10 bases, with 16 bases sitting between them. This CDR3 comprises 14 residues. Germline-derived CDR1 and CDR2 are SGHAT and FQNNGV.

This chain joins TRBV5-6 and TRBJ1-2; D gene unclear. V was shortened by 4 bases and J by 0 bases, with 16 bases between the two germline ends. This CDR3 has 16 amino acids. CDR1 is SGHDT, CDR2 YYEEEE, per germline. The CDR3 DNA sequence: TGTGCCAGCAGCACCTTAGGACGGAGTTCTAACTATGGCTACACCTTC. Translated: CASSTLGRSSNYGYTF.

This CDR3 is CASSGQGIDTGELFF. CDR3 sequence (DNA): TGCGCCAGCAGCGGACAGGGAATCGACACCGGGGAGCTGTTTTTT. The gene calls are TRBV5-1 and TRBJ2-2; TRBD1 matches 8 bases. This CDR3 spans 15 amino acids. V dropped 4 bases and J dropped 3; count of bases not matched to a gene: 5. Germline V gives CDR1 SGHRS, CDR2 YFSETQ.

The chain is built from TRBV18 and TRBJ1-1, with 8 bases fitting TRBD1. V lost 5 bases to trimming and J lost 1 base; unmatched junction nucleotides: 9. The CDR3 spans 16 residues. Germline lookup yields CDR1 KGHSH and CDR2 LQKENI. CDR3 loop: CASSALTGAENTEAFF. The CDR3 coding sequence is TGTGCCAGCTCAGCCCTGACAGGGGCCGAGAACACTGAAGCTTTCTTT.

This clone has just a few counts. Other DNA sequences of this sample code for an identical CDR3. This sequence joins TRBV5-1 and TRBJ2-5, with unresolved D. The germline V gene has CDR1 SGHRS and CDR2 YFSETQ. Trimming took 3 bases from V and 0 from J, leaving 0 bases between them. This CDR3 comprises 11 residues. The DNA for the CDR3 is TGCGCCAGCAGCTACCAAGAGACCCAGTACTTC. As protein: CASSYQETQYF.

This chain links TRBV5-1 with TRBJ2-1; D possibly corresponds to TRBD2 (5 bases). CDR3 length equals 13 residues. The ends were cut back, 4 bases at V and 6 bases at J, with 11 bases in the middle. Germline V CDR1 and CDR2: SGHRS, YFSETQ. CDR3 sequence: CASSHGKGNEQFF. DNA of the CDR3: TGCGCCAGCAGCCACGGGAAGGGCAATGAGCAGTTCTTC.

V and J are TRBV28 and TRBJ2-5; D gene ambiguous. Trimming shortened V by 5 bases and J by 1 base, and 20 bases separated the two germline ends. The CDR3 is 17 residues long. Germline CDR1 is MDHEN and CDR2 is SYDVKM. CDR3 DNA sequence: TGTGCCAGCAGTCCTAGGATAGGGTTGCTGTTCCAAGAGACCCAGTACTTC. Encoded protein: CASSPRIGLLFQETQYF.

This chain uses TRBV7-3 with TRBJ2-3; TRBD2 aligns across 7 bases. The CDR3 spans 18 residues. Germline values: CDR1 SGHTA, CDR2 FQGTGA. Trimming took 1 base from V and 0 from J; bases not matched to a gene: 10. CDR3 region: CASSLMSSGLASTDTQYF. In DNA, the CDR3 is TGTGCCAGCAGCTTAATGAGTAGCGGGCTAGCTAGCACAGATACGCAGTATTTT.

The chain joins TRBV18 to TRBJ2-1; 15 positions agree with TRBD2. With V trimmed by 1 base and J by 9 bases, 22 bases remained unmatched. Germline V lookup: CDR1 KGHSH, CDR2 LQKENI. The CDR3 contains 22 residues. Here the CDR3 reads CASSPLPGLAGGNEGNSVEQFF. As DNA, the CDR3 is TGTGCCAGCTCACCACTCCCCGGACTAGCGGGAGGGAATGAGGGGAACTCCGTTGAGCAGTTCTTC.

This clone was observed once. This chain uses TRBV5-1 with TRBJ2-3, with no clear D. In germline, CDR1 is SGHRS, CDR2 YFSETQ. Trimming took off 4 bases at V and 2 bases at J, with 17 bases between the two ends. The CDR3 runs to 16 residues. Here the CDR3 reads CASSPQTRPSTDTQYF. The CDR3 coding sequence is TGCGCCAGCAGCCCTCAAACACGACCTTCCACAGATACGCAGTATTTT.

The chain has TRBV2 and TRBJ2-5; TRBD2 is a possible D gene (6 bases). In germline, CDR1 is SNHLY, CDR2 FYNNEI. Deletions cut 8 bases from V and 11 bases from J, with 24 bases between. This CDR3 region has 14 residues. The CDR3 DNA reads as TGTGCCAGCCGTAGATCTAGCCAGGGAGGAGAGCAGTACTTC. This encodes CASRRSSQGGEQYF.

With regard to this clone: The sample holds other DNA sequences that translate to the same CDR3. The chain joins TRBV28 to TRBJ2-7; D possibly corresponds to TRBD1 (5 bases). This CDR3 has 13 residues. V was pared by 4 bases and J by 3 bases, with 10 bases between. Per the germline V gene, CDR1 is MDHEN and CDR2 is SYDVKM. The CDR3 protein is CASSSGQDYEQYF. The CDR3 DNA reads as TGTGCCAGCAGTTCCGGACAAGACTACGAGCAGTACTTC.

This sequence joins TRBV6-5 and TRBJ1-5; 7 bases match TRBD1. V shed 6 bases, J shed 4 bases, and the junction held 9 bases outside the gene matches. The CDR3 sequence is 15 residues long. CDR1 and CDR2 from the germline V gene are MNHEY and SVGAGI. The CDR3 DNA reads as TGTGCCAGCAGGCCCCAGGCAGGGGGTAATCAGCCCCAGCATTTT. It encodes CASRPQAGGNQPQHF.

The rearrangement joins TRBV7-9 to TRBJ2-1; TRBD2 matches 8 bases. This CDR3 is built from 17 residues. V trimming: 0 bases; J trimming: 6 bases; junction bases outside the gene matches: 10. CDR1 is SEHNR, CDR2 FQNEAQ, per germline (reference sequence). The CDR3 sequence is CASSLASGRRGSNEQFF. In DNA, the CDR3 is TGTGCCAGCAGCTTAGCAAGCGGGAGAAGGGGGAGCAATGAGCAGTTCTTC. Together with reference TRBV7-9 and TRBJ2-1, the CDR3 gives the full variable domain: DTGVSQNPRHKITKRGQNVTFRCDPISEHNRLYWYRQTLGQGPEFLTYFQNEAQLEKSRLLSDRFSAERPKGSFSTLEIQRTEQGDSAMYLCASSLASGRRGSNEQFFGPGTRLTVL.

The chain recombines TRBV11-2 with TRBJ2-1, with 9 bases that match TRBD2. This CDR3 has 17 residues. V shed 2 bases and J 3 bases; nucleotides not matched to a gene: 8. Per germline, CDR1 SGHAT and CDR2 FQNNGV. The CDR3 nucleotides read TGTGCCAGCAGCTTAAAGGTCCTAGCGGGATACTACAATGAGCAGTTCTTC. Encoded protein: CASSLKVLAGYYNEQFF. The entire variable domain, with the rest obtained from reference TRBV11-2 and TRBJ2-1, is as follows: EAGVAQSPRYKIIEKRQSVAFWCNPISGHATLYWYQQILGQGPKLLIQFQNNGVVDDSQLPKDRFSAERLKGVDSTLKIQPAKLEDSAVYLCASSLKVLAGYYNEQFFGPGTRLTVL.

This clone came up once. The chain combines TRBV28 with TRBJ1-2, with 9 bases that match TRBD1. CDR3 size: 14 residues. The V gene end was trimmed by 5 bases and the J gene end by 8 bases; junction bases not matched to a gene: 9. The germline gives CDR1 MDHEN, CDR2 SYDVKM. CDR3 DNA: TGTGCCAGCAGTCCCGGGACAGGGAAGGAAGGCTACACCTTC. Translating gives CASSPGTGKEGYTF.

The V gene is TRBV10-3, the J gene TRBJ2-2; a weak D match, TRBD2 (6 bases). CDR1 is ENHRY and CDR2 is SYGVKD in the germline V gene. The CDR3 length is 17 residues. V lost 5 bases and J 1 base, leaving 17 bases between the germline ends. The CDR3 nucleotides read TGTGCCATCAGTTTCGATGGGACTTTGGGGAACACCGGGGAGCTGTTTTTT. The encoded protein is CAISFDGTLGNTGELFF.

This chain connects TRBV7-8 to TRBJ1-1; D is unclear. The CDR3 sequence is 14 residues long. The germline gives CDR1 SGHVS, CDR2 FQNEAQ. The germline V and J ends were trimmed by 4 bases and 3 bases, with 12 bases remaining between them. The DNA of the CDR3 is TGTGCCAGCAGCTACGACGCTAGGGACACTGAAGCTTTCTTT. Translating it yields CASSYDARDTEAFF.